This T cell receptor (beta chain) was recorded in a study of T cell responses to AZD1222 COVID-19 vaccine (TCRdb year 2021). Broadly, across the study: Because spike-specific TCR depth and breadth did not differ between the two schedules, AZD1222 recipients who got a second dose at roughly 4 weeks were pooled with those who got a second dose at roughly 12 weeks. A total of just over 230 trial participants underwent TCR sequencing, of whom around 200 received two doses of AZD1222 and around 26 received two doses of the MenACWY control vaccine. Trial participants were enrolled by age into subgroups of 18-55, 56-69 and 70-plus years, and roughly 150, 30 and 60 TCR-sequenced participants, respectively, were included in these subgroups. Here is what the overall study found, with its caveats: Most participants were white British and females outnumbered males, and the authors suggested that clonal diversity may have been underestimated. Epitopes outside the regions mutated in the B.1.351 and B.1.1.7 variants were reportedly recognized by nearly half of the unique spike-specific TCRs. Because no day 14 peak-response samples were available, repertoires were characterized only after the peak T cell response. Spike-specific TCR breadth and depth rose significantly after two AZD1222 doses compared with day 0 and with MenACWY recipients. In the small 56-69-year group, the increase in depth fell short of significance, most likely because of low power. CD4 TCRs associated with the vaccine covered the entire spike protein, and the dominant responses were in regions 160-218 and 743-854. Only a handful of AZD1222 recipients were SARS-CoV-2 seropositive at baseline, limiting conclusions about previously exposed vaccinees.

The sample's time point label, in plain terms: baseline before first vaccination. Vaccinee samples came from UK trials COV001 and COV002, including a single-blind randomized controlled phase 2/3 trial of AZD1222 (ChAdOx1 nCoV-19) in healthy adults. Trial participant PBMC samples were collected at day 0 and day 28 after the second dose for TCRbeta chain sequencing. CDR1 is given as SNHLY and CDR2 as FYNNEI, both from the germline V gene. The CDR3, from cysteine to phenylalanine, totals 12 residues. Just the 36-base CDR3 DNA is kept, in frame starting at base 1. V is clipped by 7 bases and J by 5 bases, and the sequence between their germline boundaries is 12 bases long. The CDR3 regions of human TCRbeta chains were analyzed by immunosequencing. Under the source paper's analysis protocol: TCRs in the repertoires were compared against a reference library of SARS-CoV-2-specific TCRs that had been generated with the MIRA antigen-specificity platform. Breadth meant the fraction of unique TCRs that were SARS-CoV-2-associated, whereas depth meant the fraction of total T cells that were SARS-CoV-2-associated. Using the MIRA data, every spike-specific TCR was mapped to the spike region that the TCR reacted to and assigned to either a CD4 or a CD8 class. Log10-transformed breadth and depth values were compared by one-way ANOVA with Sidak's multiple comparisons tests. This is the immuneACCESS table as TCRdb keeps it, with only in-frame sequences that have V and J called. A part of the clones is gone; compared with another copy, unresolved V genes explain less than half, and the rest is unexplained. V, J and clone size are taken as reported in that table, and D and trimming were inferred from the DNA itself. A total of around 170,000 clones appear in this sample, roughly 91% of them only once. Nearly 1% of the sample comes from the top ten.

In regard to this clone: Its antigen has not been determined. Base qualities were left out, and no much larger clone turns up one base away.

The sequences come from peripheral blood, collected on day 0 of AZD1222 vaccination. This sequence originates from an adult in good health. The sequence links TRBV2 to TRBJ2-7; no D gene call is confident. The CDR3 region: CASTMGGDEQYF. In nucleotide form, the sequence is TGTGCCAGCACGATGGGCGGCGACGAGCAGTACTTC.